This TCR beta chain originates from a study of shared T cell receptors in the human thymus. TCRdb keeps only in-frame clones here, not all; method: immunoSEQ multiplex PCR. This sample carries under 850,000 clones, around 89% of them seen once, and the ten largest clones take approximately 0.011%. The ends lost 0 bases at V and 5 bases at J; junction bases unmatched: 13. CDR3 length: 19 amino acids. Germline-derived CDR1 and CDR2 are SNHLY and FYNNEI. This clone has just one count. These data were likewise used in another study, on human thymus T cells.

The V gene is TRBV2, the J gene TRBJ2-5, with 12 positions matching TRBD2. This receptor was taken from a boy under three years old with a congenital heart defect. Source material: thymocytes. CDR3 sequence: CASSEALRLAGGPGETQYF. CDR3 DNA sequence: TGTGCCAGCAGTGAAGCGCTTCGGCTAGCGGGAGGGCCGGGGGAGACCCAGTACTTC.